The clone carrying this TCR beta chain was recorded a few times. These data belong to a study of blood T cell repertoires in COVID-19. Background on the study: Sites in the United States, Italy and Spain provided acute and convalescent COVID-19 samples.

V trimming: 5 bases; J trimming: 0 bases; junction bases outside the gene matches: 7. Germline V gives CDR1 SGHTA, CDR2 FQGNSA. The CDR3 has 17 amino acids. Only in-frame clones appear in the TCRdb table, and some are missing; sequencing was by immunoSEQ multiplex PCR. The sample has about 110,000 clones; approximately 80% are singletons. The sample comprised peripheral blood. The rearrangement links TRBV7-2 to TRBJ2-1; 10 nucleotides agree with TRBD2. This sequence was found in a woman between 35 and 50 years old with acute or convalescent COVID-19. The CDR3 loop reads CASSILSSGGSYNEQFF. DNA of the CDR3: TGTGCCAGCAGCATTCTCTCTAGCGGGGGCTCCTACAATGAGCAGTTCTTC. The variable domain in full, completed from reference TRBV7-2 and TRBJ2-1, reads GAGVSQSPSNKVTEKGKDVELRCDPISGHTALYWYRQSLGQGLEFLIYFQGNSAPDKSGLPSDRFSAERTGGSVSTLTIQRTQQEDSAVYLCASSILSSGGSYNEQFFGPGTRLTVL.